One and the same sample provided the 28 T cell receptor beta chains below, sequenced in a study of cytomegalovirus exposure and HLA in healthy donors. Researchers ran the PCR with 60 Vbeta and 13 Jbeta primers. Using immunoSEQ multiplex PCR, the repertoire was profiled, and TCRdb retains in-frame clones only, with some absent. Here the sample spans approximately 210,000 clones, roughly 85% being singletons. The specimen sequenced was PBMCs. The receptors here all came from a male donor in good health and CMV-seronegative.

The chain recombines TRBV29-1 with TRBJ2-2; the match to TRBD1 covers 9 bases. V gave up 5 bases and J gave up 8 bases; unmatched junction bases: 15. This CDR3 has 16 amino acids. In germline, CDR1 is SQVTM, CDR2 ANQGSEA. The CDR3 DNA reads as TGCAGCGTTAGGAACAGGGGGCACGATGAAGGAGGGGAGCTGTTTTTT. Its translation is CSVRNRGHDEGGELFF.

This chain joins TRBV7-6 and TRBJ2-6, with 7 bases aligning to TRBD1. Germline assignment: CDR1 SGHVS and CDR2 FNYEAQ. V gave up 5 bases and J gave up 2 bases; unmatched junction bases: 3. CDR3 length equals 15 residues. CDR3 DNA sequence: TGTGCCAGCAGCCCAACAGGGGCTGGGGCCAACGTCCTGACTTTC. Amino acid sequence: CASSPTGAGANVLTF.

This sequence joins TRBV28 and TRBJ1-2, with 11 nucleotides matching TRBD1. Germline values: CDR1 MDHEN, CDR2 SYDVKM. J was trimmed by 1 base and V by 3 bases; bases with no gene match: 4. This CDR3 comprises 16 residues. DNA for the CDR3: TGTGCCAGCAGTTTCACGGGACAGGGGGTTAACTATGGCTACACCTTC. This gives the protein CASSFTGQGVNYGYTF.

This chain uses TRBV19 with TRBJ2-7; 9 bases are a match to TRBD1. The J segment lost 6 bases and the V segment lost 0 bases, leaving 6 bases of the junction unmatched. Germline CDR1 reads LNHDA; CDR2 reads SQIVND (reference sequence). The CDR3 is 15 amino acids. The CDR3 sequence is CASSIDGTGFPEQYF. The CDR3 DNA reads TGTGCCAGTAGTATAGACGGGACAGGGTTCCCCGAGCAGTACTTC.

V is TRBV7-9 and J is TRBJ2-3; TRBD1 aligns across 7 bases. This CDR3 is built from 16 residues. Unmatched junction bases numbered 8, after V lost 5 bases and J lost 0 bases. Germline-derived CDR1 and CDR2 are SEHNR and FQNEAQ (reference sequence). The CDR3 DNA is TGTGCCAGCAGCCCGAGGGGGACAGCTAGCACAGATACGCAGTATTTT. Amino acid sequence: CASSPRGTASTDTQYF.

The chain combines TRBV28 with TRBJ1-2, with TRBD1 matching 7 bases. Germline V gene data show CDR1 as MDHEN and CDR2 as SYDVKM. The trim removed 6 bases at V and 8 bases at J, leaving 21 bases unmatched. CDR3 length equals 17 residues. This CDR3 reads CASSPTDRSARRTGYTF. CDR3 DNA sequence: TGTGCCAGCAGCCCGACGGACAGGTCTGCCAGGAGGACGGGCTACACCTTC.

A single count supports this clone. The rearrangement joins TRBV11-3 to TRBJ1-1; TRBD1 agrees at 7 bases. This CDR3 contains 16 residues. With 2 bases clipped from V and 0 bases from J, the junction kept 6 bases outside the gene matches. Germline CDR1 and CDR2: SGHNT and YENEEA. The CDR3 sequence: CASSLRAGGMNTEAFF. CDR3 bases: TGTGCCAGCAGCTTAAGGGCAGGGGGTATGAACACTGAAGCTTTCTTT.

This chain connects TRBV21-1 to TRBJ2-4; TRBD2 is taken as the D call from the table, unchecked against the DNA. TRBV21-1 is noted as a pseudogene. This CDR3 contains 19 residues. CDR3 DNA: TGTGCCAGCAGCAAACGGACACTAGCGGGAGACCCAACCAAAAACATTCAGTACTTC. Translating it yields CASSKRTLAGDPTKNIQYF.

This chain links TRBV6-5 with TRBJ2-7; 9 bases map to TRBD1. With V trimmed by 2 bases and J by 3 bases, 5 bases remained unmatched. CDR3 size: 15 residues. CDR1 and CDR2 (germline): MNHEY, SVGAGI. The CDR3 DNA reads TGTGCCAGCAGTTACCAGCCGGGACAGGGCTACGAGCAGTACTTC. This sequence encodes CASSYQPGQGYEQYF.

This chain connects TRBV13 to TRBJ1-4; a weak D match, TRBD1 (5 bases). Trimming left V 4 bases short and J 2 bases short, with 8 bases between. This CDR3 has 14 amino acids. Germline V gene data show CDR1 as PRHDT and CDR2 as FYEKMQ (reference sequence). CDR3: CASSSGGTNEKLFF. CDR3 nucleotides: TGTGCCAGCAGCTCGGGGGGGACTAATGAAAAACTGTTTTTT.

The rearrangement links TRBV10-3 to TRBJ2-5; 10 nucleotides align to TRBD1. Gene TRBJ2-7 matches the end of the DNA better, so the J call may be wrong. Germline V gives CDR1 ENHRY, CDR2 SYGVKD. The CDR3 is made up of 14 amino acids. The CDR3 coding sequence is TGTGCCATCAGTGAGGGACAGGGGGGCTACGAGCAGTACTTC. Translated, it gives CAISEGQGGYEQYF.

Note on this clone: This same CDR3 is encoded by further DNA sequences in the sample. The chain combines TRBV18 with TRBJ2-7, with 11 bases lining up with TRBD2. The CDR3 totals 14 residues. Per germline, CDR1 KGHSH and CDR2 LQKENI. V trimming: 6 bases; J trimming: 4 bases; junction bases outside the gene matches: 5. The CDR3 bases are TGTGCCAGCTCCCCCGGGACTAGCGGTTACGAGCAGTACTTC. Amino acid sequence: CASSPGTSGYEQYF. Full variable domain (rest looked up from reference TRBV18 and TRBJ2-7): NAGVMQNPRHLVRRRGQEARLRCSPMKGHSHVYWYRQLPEEGLKFMVYLQKENIIDESGMPKERFSAEFPKEGPSILRIQQVVRGDSAAYFCASSPGTSGYEQYFGPGTRLTVT.

Written as DNA, the CDR3 is TGTGCCAGCAGCTTGGGGGGGACAGGGGAGAACATTCAGTACTTC. Its protein is CASSLGGTGENIQYF. This chain connects TRBV5-4 to TRBJ2-4; 10 bases match TRBD1. Germline V gene sequence: CDR1 SGHNT, CDR2 YYREEE (reference sequence). The CDR3 totals 15 residues. Unmatched junction bases numbered 4, after V lost 0 bases and J lost 7 bases.

The CDR3 nucleotides are TGTGCCAGCTCACGGGAGTCCAATCAGCCCCAGCATTTT. Its protein is CASSRESNQPQHF. This rearrangement joins TRBV18 to TRBJ1-5, with unresolved D. The CDR3 extends over 13 amino acids. Germline-derived CDR1 and CDR2 are KGHSH and LQKENI. V lost 4 bases, J lost 3 bases, and 7 bases lay in between.

As DNA, the CDR3 is TGCGCCAGCAGCTTTGGACTAGCGGGAGGGTACCAAGAGACCCAGTACTTC. Encoded protein: CASSFGLAGGYQETQYF. This sequence joins TRBV5-1 and TRBJ2-5; 15 bases are shared with TRBD2. The trim removed 2 bases at V and 0 bases at J, leaving 2 bases unmatched. The CDR3 length is 17 residues. CDR1 and CDR2 from the germline V gene are SGHRS and YFSETQ. The full variable domain, its missing parts supplied by reference TRBV5-1 and TRBJ2-5, is KAGVTQTPRYLIKTRGQQVTLSCSPISGHRSVSWYQQTPGQGLQFLFEYFSETQRNKGNFPGRFSGRQFSNSRSEMNVSTLELGDSALYLCASSFGLAGGYQETQYFGPGTRLLVL.

The table lists this clone with a count of one. The chain uses TRBV7-2 and TRBJ2-5, with a possible D match to TRBD2 (6 bases). Trimming removed 6 bases from V and 4 bases from J, with 15 bases in between. Germline CDR1 and CDR2: SGHTA and FQGNSA. The CDR3 consists of 14 residues. CDR3 amino acids: CASRGPWGGETQYF. The CDR3 DNA sequence: TGTGCCAGCAGGGGCCCCTGGGGAGGAGAGACCCAGTACTTC.

The chain links TRBV9 to TRBJ2-7; TRBD1 is a possible D gene (5 bases). This CDR3 comprises 15 residues. Per germline, CDR1 SGDLS and CDR2 YYNGEE. V shed 0 bases and J shed 6 bases, with 16 bases lying between them. The CDR3 nucleotides are TGTGCCAGCAGCGTAGTTCAGGGCCCATCGGTCGAGCAGTACTTC. Its protein is CASSVVQGPSVEQYF.

This sequence joins TRBV2 and TRBJ2-7; TRBD1 agrees at 9 bases. CDR3 size: 13 residues. CDR1 SNHLY and CDR2 FYNNEI come from the germline V gene. J lost 2 bases, V lost 5 bases, and 1 base had no gene match. CDR3 in amino acids: CASSRDRAYEQYF. The DNA of the CDR3 is TGTGCCAGCAGTCGGGACAGGGCCTACGAGCAGTACTTC.

This clone appeared a single time. This rearrangement joins TRBV7-2 to TRBJ2-7; D is unclear. The germline V and J ends were trimmed by 5 bases and 3 bases, with 17 bases remaining between them. This CDR3 has 15 amino acids. Germline V CDR1 and CDR2: SGHTA, FQGNSA. The CDR3 bases are TGTGCCAGCAGCCCGCACCTTGCGCAGCGCTACGAGCAGTACTTC. Translated, it gives CASSPHLAQRYEQYF. The complete variable domain, with remaining parts taken from reference TRBV7-2 and TRBJ2-7, reads GAGVSQSPSNKVTEKGKDVELRCDPISGHTALYWYRQSLGQGLEFLIYFQGNSAPDKSGLPSDRFSAERTGGSVSTLTIQRTQQEDSAVYLCASSPHLAQRYEQYFGPGTRLTVT.

This chain connects TRBV6-6 to TRBJ1-4; possibly TRBD1 for D (5 bases). The CDR3 sequence is 15 residues long. Germline CDR1 MNHNY, CDR2 SVGAGI (reference sequence). V was shortened by 7 bases and J by 3 bases, with 15 bases between the two germline ends. The CDR3 loop is CASKNSGPSNEKLFF. The CDR3, as DNA: TGTGCCAGCAAAAACTCAGGGCCTTCTAATGAAAAACTGTTTTTT.

V is TRBV5-4 and J is TRBJ2-5, with D maybe TRBD2 (5 bases). Germline CDR1 SGHNT, CDR2 YYREEE (reference sequence). The CDR3 has 17 residues. V lost 0 bases to trimming and J lost 4 bases, with 19 bases between them. CDR3 sequence reads: CASSLGFPGWSAETQYF. The CDR3 DNA is TGTGCCAGCAGCTTGGGCTTTCCGGGGTGGTCTGCAGAGACCCAGTACTTC.

The chain carries TRBV5-8 and TRBJ1-6; D gene ambiguous. CDR1 SGHTS and CDR2 YDEGEE come from the germline V gene. This CDR3 has 14 amino acids. V gave up 0 bases and J gave up 5 bases, with 6 bases separating them. The CDR3 here is CASSLVHNNSPLHF. CDR3 in DNA: TGTGCCAGCAGCTTGGTGCACAATAATTCACCCCTCCACTTT.

This rearrangement joins TRBV30 to TRBJ1-1, with 7 bases identical to TRBD1. Germline trimming cut 5 bases from V and 1 base from J; bases unmatched to any gene: 1. The CDR3 sequence is 12 residues long. Germline CDR1 is GTSNPN and CDR2 is SVGIG (reference sequence). CDR3 DNA: TGTGCCTGGGGACAGGCGAACACTGAAGCTTTCTTT. Its translation is CAWGQANTEAFF.

The V call is TRBV5-1, the J call TRBJ1-2, with D maybe TRBD1 (6 bases). The CDR3 is 17 residues long. V lost 0 bases and J 3 bases, leaving 18 bases between the germline ends. Germline values: CDR1 SGHRS, CDR2 YFSETQ. CDR3 in amino acids: CASSLVRLQGWHYGYTF. CDR3 DNA: TGCGCCAGCAGCTTGGTCCGGCTACAGGGTTGGCACTATGGCTACACCTTC.

This clone was seen more than once but under ten times. This rearrangement joins TRBV7-3 to TRBJ2-3; 9 bases are shared with TRBD2. The CDR3 is 15 amino acids. The germline V gene encodes CDR1 SGHTA and CDR2 FQGTGA. Losses at the gene ends were 6 bases for V and 6 bases for J; bases not matched to a gene: 10. The CDR3 here is CASSPGRGGPDTQYF. The CDR3 region has the DNA TGTGCCAGCAGTCCGGGGCGGGGGGGCCCGGATACGCAGTATTTT.

The chain uses TRBV2 and TRBJ1-4; possibly TRBD1 for D (6 bases). V was pared by 8 bases and J by 5 bases, with 12 bases between. This CDR3 spans 13 amino acids. CDR1 SNHLY and CDR2 FYNNEI come from the germline V gene. The CDR3 DNA reads TGTGCCAGCCTGGGACAAGGAAATGAAAAACTGTTTTTT. This gives the protein CASLGQGNEKLFF.

This chain connects TRBV7-8 to TRBJ1-1; a weak D match, TRBD1 (5 bases). This CDR3 comprises 15 residues. V was shortened by 5 bases and J by 2 bases, with 15 bases between the two germline ends. Germline CDR1 and CDR2: SGHVS and FQNEAQ. The CDR3 nucleotides read TGTGCCAGCAGCACGAAAGACAGACCAAACACTGAAGCTTTCTTT. Translated, it gives CASSTKDRPNTEAFF.

V and J are TRBV9 and TRBJ2-4; 8 bases are a match to TRBD2. Trimming removed 1 base from V and 0 bases from J; junction bases left unmatched: 3. Germline CDR1 SGDLS, CDR2 YYNGEE. The CDR3 runs 16 residues. The CDR3 coding sequence is TGTGCCAGCAGCGTAACGGGGGGGCTAGCCAAAAACATTCAGTACTTC. The encoded protein is CASSVTGGLAKNIQYF.